A selection of T cell receptor beta chains follows, all from one sample in a study of PD-L1 blockade in urothelial cancer. The assay was immunoSEQ multiplex PCR, and TCRdb's table has in-frame clones only and misses some. This table has tens of thousands of clones, 85% appearing once. The specimen was PBMCs, collected around atezolizumab (anti-PD-L1) treatment. The source of these receptors is a man between 40 and 49 years old with urothelial cancer. CDR3s include the opening cysteine and the closing phenylalanine or tryptophan. Fields, in order: J gene, V gene, clone size, D gene, CDR3 protein, CDR3 DNA. A D gene is named only where the DNA matches it firmly. Only some rows state a clone size, as once, few, many or a class for expanded clones.

J: TRBJ1-3; V: TRBV6-5; size: .; D: TRBD1; CDR3: CASSRGQGSGNTIYF; DNA: TGTGCCAGCAGCCGGGGACAGGGATCAGGAAACACCATATATTTT
J: TRBJ2-1; V: TRBV28; size: .; D: .; CDR3: CASSRGTSYNEQFF; DNA: TGTGCCAGCAGCCGGGGAACCTCCTACAATGAGCAGTTCTTC
J: TRBJ2-1; V: TRBV7-9; size: .; D: .; CDR3: CASSPAAGSMAEQFF; DNA: TGTGCCAGCAGCCCGGCGGCGGGATCGATGGCTGAGCAGTTCTTC
J: TRBJ2-1; V: TRBV27; size: .; D: TRBD2; CDR3: CASTSRPTSGTAYEQFF; DNA: TGTGCCAGCACCTCGAGGCCAACTAGCGGGACGGCTTATGAGCAGTTCTTC
J: TRBJ1-6; V: TRBV21-1; size: .; D: .; CDR3: CASRIHIHHNSPLHF; DNA: TGTGCCAGCAGGATACACATACATCATAATTCACCCCTCCACTTT
J: TRBJ2-2; V: TRBV11-2; size: .; D: .; CDR3: CASSLGSSYTGELFF; DNA: TGTGCCAGCAGCTTAGGTTCTAGCTACACCGGGGAGCTGTTTTTT
J: TRBJ2-5; V: TRBV11-3; size: .; D: .; CDR3: CASSFRGQETQYF; DNA: TGTGCCAGCAGCTTCAGGGGCCAAGAGACCCAGTACTTC
J: TRBJ2-7; V: TRBV5-8; size: .; D: TRBD2; CDR3: CASSTAPRTSVLYEQYF; DNA: TGTGCCAGCAGCACTGCCCCCAGGACTAGCGTACTATACGAGCAGTACTTC
J: TRBJ2-5; V: TRBV6-1; size: .; D: TRBD1; CDR3: CASRARDRGGETQYF; DNA: TGTGCCAGCAGGGCCCGGGACAGGGGAGGGGAGACCCAGTACTTC
J: TRBJ2-4; V: TRBV28; size: .; D: TRBD2; CDR3: CASSTASGKNIQYF; DNA: TGTGCCAGCAGTACGGCTAGCGGCAAAAACATTCAGTACTTC
J: TRBJ2-7; V: TRBV5-1; size: .; D: .; CDR3: CASRLSGAYEQYF; DNA: TGCGCCAGCAGACTGTCCGGGGCCTACGAGCAGTACTTC
J: TRBJ1-3; V: TRBV28; size: .; D: TRBD1; CDR3: CASSPWTGRRSSGNTIYF; DNA: TGTGCCAGCAGTCCCTGGACAGGGCGGAGATCCTCTGGAAACACCATATATTTT
J: TRBJ1-5; V: TRBV19; size: .; D: TRBD1; CDR3: CASSFTGTGWSNQPQHF; DNA: TGTGCCAGTAGTTTCACCGGGACAGGGTGGAGCAATCAGCCCCAGCATTTT
J: TRBJ2-7; V: TRBV11-3; size: .; D: TRBD2; CDR3: CASSFNSGRRYEQYF; DNA: TGTGCCAGCAGCTTTAATAGCGGGAGAAGGTACGAGCAGTACTTC
J: TRBJ1-1; V: TRBV30; size: .; D: .; CDR3: CAWTGGGNTEAFF; DNA: TGTGCCTGGACCGGGGGGGGCAACACTGAAGCTTTCTTT
J: TRBJ1-1; V: TRBV29-1; size: .; D: .; CDR3: CSALGMNTEAFF; DNA: TGCAGCGCCCTTGGCATGAACACTGAAGCTTTCTTT
J: TRBJ2-1; V: TRBV15; size: .; D: TRBD1; CDR3: CATSREPNRGHEQFF; DNA: TGTGCCACCAGCAGAGAACCGAACAGGGGCCATGAGCAGTTCTTC
J: TRBJ2-1; V: TRBV12-5; size: .; D: .; CDR3: CASGLDRGGYNEQFF; DNA: TGTGCTAGTGGTTTGGACAGGGGGGGCTACAATGAGCAGTTCTTC
J: TRBJ2-3; V: TRBV5-8; size: .; D: TRBD2; CDR3: CASSAGLAGGTDTQYF; DNA: TGTGCCAGCAGCGCCGGACTAGCGGGGGGGACGGATACGCAGTATTTT
J: TRBJ1-2; V: TRBV29-1; size: .; D: .; CDR3: CSVEDQRGLGYTF; DNA: TGCAGCGTTGAAGATCAGCGGGGTCTAGGCTACACCTTC
J: TRBJ1-1; V: TRBV6-1; size: .; D: .; CDR3: CASRLTANTEAFF; DNA: TGTGCCAGCAGGCTGACAGCTAACACTGAAGCTTTCTTT
J: TRBJ2-3; V: TRBV5-6; size: .; D: .; CDR3: CASSLPLGGSNTQYF; DNA: TGTGCCAGCAGCCTGCCCCTGGGGGGTTCCAATACGCAGTATTTT
J: TRBJ1-2; V: TRBV19; size: .; D: TRBD1; CDR3: CASSPRGQDYGYTF; DNA: TGTGCCAGTTCCCCCAGGGGGCAGGACTATGGCTACACCTTC
J: TRBJ2-7; V: TRBV10-3; size: few; D: .; CDR3: CASKGVFDYEQYF; DNA: TGTGCCAGCAAAGGGGTGTTTGACTACGAGCAGTACTTC
J: TRBJ2-3; V: TRBV27; size: .; D: .; CDR3: CASSLSRAKDTQYF; DNA: TGTGCCAGCAGTTTAAGCAGGGCTAAAGATACGCAGTATTTT
J: TRBJ1-1; V: TRBV29-1; size: .; D: .; CDR3: CSGIRGVGAEAFF; DNA: TGCAGCGGCATCCGGGGGGTGGGGGCTGAAGCTTTCTTT
J: TRBJ1-2; V: TRBV19; size: few; D: .; CDR3: CASSAPGNNYGYTF; DNA: TGTGCCAGTAGTGCCCCCGGGAATAACTATGGCTACACCTTC
J: TRBJ1-4; V: TRBV25-1; size: .; D: TRBD1; CDR3: CASTPQGDRALLREKLFF; DNA: TGTGCCAGCACTCCTCAGGGGGACAGGGCTCTCTTACGAGAAAAACTGTTTTTT
J: TRBJ2-1; V: TRBV7-9; size: .; D: TRBD2; CDR3: CASSLASGVSYNEQFF; DNA: TGTGCCAGCAGCTTGGCTAGCGGGGTCTCCTACAATGAGCAGTTCTTC
J: TRBJ2-7; V: TRBV30; size: .; D: TRBD1; CDR3: CAWSGGRGPSEQYF; DNA: TGTGCCTGGAGTGGAGGCAGGGGGCCCTCGGAGCAGTACTTC
J: TRBJ2-4; V: TRBV29-1; size: .; D: .; CDR3: CSVEGSSNIQYF; DNA: TGCAGCGTTGAAGGCTCAAGCAACATTCAGTACTTC
J: TRBJ2-7; V: TRBV5-1; size: once; D: .; CDR3: CASSLEVTATYEQYF; DNA: TGCGCCAGCAGCTTGGAAGTGACAGCAACCTACGAGCAGTACTTC
J: TRBJ2-2; V: TRBV25-1; size: .; D: TRBD2; CDR3: CASSARAGVTGELFF; DNA: TGTGCCAGCAGTGCCCGAGCGGGAGTAACCGGGGAGCTGTTTTTT
J: TRBJ2-1; V: TRBV7-2; size: .; D: TRBD1; CDR3: CASSLRDRGNGKQFF; DNA: TGTGCCAGCAGCTTACGGGACAGGGGGAACGGGAAGCAGTTCTTC
J: TRBJ2-1; V: TRBV30; size: .; D: .; CDR3: CAWNGGGGYYNEQFF; DNA: TGTGCCTGGAACGGGGGAGGAGGGTACTACAATGAGCAGTTCTTC
J: TRBJ2-7; V: TRBV9; size: once; D: .; CDR3: CASSPGSQTREQYF; DNA: TGTGCCAGCAGCCCCGGGTCCCAAACTAGGGAGCAGTACTTC
J: TRBJ1-5; V: TRBV28; size: .; D: .; CDR3: CASSGLSNQPQHF; DNA: TGTGCCAGTTCGGGTCTTAGCAATCAGCCCCAGCATTTT
J: TRBJ1-5; V: TRBV5-4; size: once; D: .; CDR3: CASSRGGDQPQHF; DNA: TGTGCCAGCAGCCGGGGGGGAGACCAGCCCCAGCATTTT
J: TRBJ2-7; V: TRBV7-2; size: .; D: .; CDR3: CASTQLGSSGEQYF; DNA: TGTGCCAGCACCCAACTCGGGTCTTCGGGGGAGCAGTACTTC
J: TRBJ2-5; V: TRBV11-2; size: .; D: .; CDR3: CASSAGQETQYF; DNA: TGTGCCAGCAGCGCCGGGCAAGAGACCCAGTACTTC
J: TRBJ2-4; V: TRBV27; size: .; D: .; CDR3: CASSLQGISKNIQYF; DNA: TGTGCCAGCAGTTTACAGGGGATATCCAAAAACATTCAGTACTTC
J: TRBJ2-2; V: TRBV25-1; size: .; D: .; CDR3: CASYRGELFF; DNA: TGTGCCAGCTACAGGGGGGAGCTGTTTTTT
J: TRBJ1-5; V: TRBV7-8; size: .; D: TRBD1; CDR3: CASSSQGGPNQPQHF; DNA: TGTGCCAGCAGCTCACAGGGGGGGCCCAATCAGCCCCAGCATTTT
J: TRBJ1-4; V: TRBV30; size: .; D: .; CDR3: CAWQLQGREKLFF; DNA: TGTGCCTGGCAACTTCAGGGCCGGGAAAAACTGTTTTTT
J: TRBJ2-5; V: TRBV7-8; size: few; D: .; CDR3: CASSPIRSLHHF; DNA: TGTGCCAGCAGCCCGATACGGTCCCTCCATCACTTC
J: TRBJ1-4; V: TRBV2; size: once; D: TRBD1; CDR3: CASSTATGGVEKLFF; DNA: TGTGCCAGCAGTACTGCAACAGGGGGCGTTGAAAAACTGTTTTTT
J: TRBJ2-3; V: TRBV4-3; size: .; D: TRBD2; CDR3: CASSQGRGGRAADTQYF; DNA: TGCGCCAGCAGCCAAGGGCGGGGCGGGAGGGCCGCGGATACGCAGTATTTT
J: TRBJ2-7; V: TRBV19; size: few; D: .; CDR3: CASSISATVTYEQYF; DNA: TGTGCCAGTAGTATTTCTGCGACTGTGACCTACGAGCAGTACTTC
J: TRBJ2-3; V: TRBV7-3; size: .; D: TRBD2; CDR3: CASSFGGRAGATDTQYF; DNA: TGTGCCAGCAGCTTCGGCGGGAGGGCCGGGGCCACAGATACGCAGTATTTT
J: TRBJ1-2; V: TRBV2; size: .; D: TRBD1; CDR3: CASTEERGQSYGYTF; DNA: TGTGCCAGCACCGAGGAGAGGGGGCAGAGCTATGGCTACACCTTC
J: TRBJ1-1; V: TRBV11-2; size: few; D: .; CDR3: CASSFGRNTEAFF; DNA: TGTGCCAGCAGCTTTGGTAGGAACACTGAAGCTTTCTTT
J: TRBJ2-2; V: TRBV4-3; size: .; D: .; CDR3: CASSQEWTATGELFF; DNA: TGCGCCAGCAGCCAGGAGTGGACAGCCACCGGGGAGCTGTTTTTT
J: TRBJ1-4; V: TRBV7-2; size: .; D: .; CDR3: CASSLALRGEKLFF; DNA: TGTGCCAGCAGCTTAGCGCTAAGAGGTGAAAAACTGTTTTTT
J: TRBJ2-1; V: TRBV27; size: .; D: TRBD2; CDR3: CASSIPGLGFFEQFF; DNA: TGTGCCAGCAGTATACCGGGACTAGGGTTTTTCGAGCAGTTCTTC